The clone carrying this T cell receptor beta chain was detected a few times. The antigen is not known. V dropped 3 bases and J dropped 1 base, with 9 bases sitting between them. CDR3 size: 14 residues. Germline CDR1 is LNHDA and CDR2 is SQIVND (reference sequence). The data are from a study of cytomegalovirus exposure and HLA in healthy donors. Study conclusions and caveats: It has been reported that TCR beta sequences accurately predicted the HLA-A and HLA-B alleles of most subjects.

Use of 60 Vbeta and 13 Jbeta primers characterized the PCR. Data came from immunoSEQ multiplex PCR; TCRdb stores just in-frame clones and leaves some out. Of 200,000 to 250,000 clones detected, roughly 80% appear once; the ten largest clones hold around a sixth. V and J are TRBV19 and TRBJ1-1; no clear D gene. Specimen: PBMCs. The sequence was collected from a man aged 40-55 years in good health and CMV-seronegative. The CDR3 protein is CASSMQSGNTEAFF. Here the CDR3 DNA reads TGTGCCAGTAGTATGCAGTCAGGGAACACTGAAGCTTTCTTT.